A single sample gave rise to the 18 T cell receptor beta chains below, sequenced in a study of blood T cells in healthy people across ages. The authors ran a second PCR of roughly 6 to 12 cycles using a sample-barcoded 5' primer and a J-beta primer mix. TCRdb independently ran MiXCR on the 5' RACE reads; one entry per CDR3 protein. The sample includes 650,000 to 800,000 distinct CDR3 sequences, 52% of them seen just once. What was sequenced was blood. The receptor source for this set is a woman at least 80 years old in good health.

J is TRBJ2-1 and V is TRBV5-1; TRBD2 aligns across 13 bases. Germline V gene data show CDR1 as SGHRS and CDR2 as YFSETQ. CDR3 length: 15 amino acids. With 2 bases clipped from V and 10 bases from J, the junction kept 6 bases outside the gene matches. The CDR3 DNA reads as TGCGCCAGCAGCTTCCAGGGGACTAGCGGGAAAGAGCAGTTCTTC. Translation: CASSFQGTSGKEQFF.

This chain joins TRBV6-6 and TRBJ2-3; D may be TRBD2 (5 bases). V was shortened by 6 bases and J by 2 bases, with 15 bases between the two germline ends. The CDR3 spans 15 residues. Germline V gene sequence: CDR1 MNHNY, CDR2 SVGAGI (reference sequence). CDR3 amino acids: CASSSQMGATDTQYF. The CDR3 DNA sequence: TGTGCCAGCAGCTCACAAATGGGAGCCACAGATACGCAGTATTTT.

This clonotype appeared many times. Here the CDR3 reads CASSKLTVTNTGELFF. As DNA, the CDR3 is TGTGCCAGCAGTAAACTGACAGTCACGAACACCGGGGAGCTGTTTTTT. V and J are TRBV6-5 and TRBJ2-2, with D possibly TRBD1 on 5 matching bases. CDR1 and CDR2 from the germline V gene are MNHEY and SVGAGI. This CDR3 region has 16 residues. Between the trimmed V and J ends, which lost 5 bases and 0 bases, there was a span of 13 bases.

The sample holds one count of this clonotype. A clone one base away is much larger, so this may be a read error. The gene calls are TRBV12-3 or TRBV12-4 and TRBJ1-1, with D unclear. CDR3 length: 13 amino acids. CDR3 nucleotide sequence: TGTGCCGGCAGGACTAACTGGGACACTGAAGCTTTCTTT. Translation: CAGRTNWDTEAFF.

This clonotype was counted between two and nine times. A read error is possible here, since a much larger clone lies one base away. The chain couples TRBV7-9 to TRBJ2-5; the D is unclear. Trimming left V 5 bases short and J 11 bases short, with 12 bases between. This CDR3 comprises 11 residues. Germline-derived CDR1 and CDR2 are SEHNR and FQNEAQ (reference sequence). CDR3 sequence: CASSQDNEQYF. CDR3 in DNA: TGTGCCAGCAGCCAAGACAATGAGCAGTACTTC.

The chain employs TRBV5-1 and TRBJ1-2; no clear D. V lost 0 bases to trimming and J lost 8 bases, with 14 bases between them. From germline, CDR1 is SGHRS and CDR2 YFSETQ. The CDR3 length is 14 residues. The CDR3 DNA reads as TGCGCCAGCAGCTTGGAGGTGCGCTCAAGGGGCTACACCTTC. As protein: CASSLEVRSRGYTF.

The chain combines TRBV7-2 with TRBJ2-6; maybe TRBD1 (5 bases). In germline, CDR1 is SGHTA, CDR2 FQGNSA. Between the trimmed V and J ends, which lost 5 bases and 0 bases, there was a span of 11 bases. This CDR3 is built from 16 residues. The CDR3 DNA follows: TGTGCCAGCAGCGGGCGACAGAGCTCTGGGGCCAACGTCCTGACTTTC. The encoded protein is CASSGRQSSGANVLTF.

Concerning this clonotype: The final CDR3 position lacks the conserved phenylalanine or tryptophan, pointing to a likely read error. CDR3 nucleotides: TGTGCCAGCAGCTCCCTGCCTCGACAGGGCCCCTACAATGAGCAGTTCTTA. Translated, it gives CASSSLPRQGPYNEQFL. V and J are TRBV7-2 and TRBJ2-1; 7 nucleotides agree with TRBD1. The CDR3 extends over 17 amino acids. Trimming cost V 4 bases and J 2 bases; bases outside gene matches: 11. In germline, CDR1 is SGHTA, CDR2 FQGNSA.

This clonotype appeared many times. The chain recombines TRBV28 with TRBJ2-7; TRBD2 aligns across 14 bases. The length of the CDR3 is 14 residues. Germline V gene sequence: CDR1 MDHEN, CDR2 SYDVKM. V was clipped by 6 bases and J by 5 bases; unmatched bases: 3. CDR3 amino acids: CASRGLAGADEQYF. The CDR3 DNA follows: TGTGCCAGCAGGGGACTAGCGGGAGCTGACGAGCAGTACTTC.

The V call is TRBV7-9, the J call TRBJ1-2, with D uncertain. Germline lookup yields CDR1 SEHNR and CDR2 FQNEAQ (reference sequence). The CDR3 covers 13 residues. V lost 1 base, J lost 4 bases, and 7 bases lay in between. The CDR3 spells CASSLVPGYGYTF. DNA for the CDR3: TGTGCCAGCAGCTTAGTCCCGGGCTATGGCTACACCTTC.

This clonotype showed up many times. The chain joins TRBV7-9 to TRBJ2-7, with 9 nucleotides matching TRBD2. V was pared by 8 bases and J by 4 bases, with 9 bases of the junction left unmatched. The CDR3 contains 14 residues. Germline loops: CDR1 SEHNR, CDR2 FQNEAQ (reference sequence). The CDR3: CASRAGGEFYEQYF. Written as DNA, the CDR3 is TGTGCCAGCCGGGCGGGGGGGGAATTTTACGAGCAGTACTTC.

This chain connects TRBV7-9 to TRBJ1-1; a possible D gene is TRBD1 (6 bases). Germline V gene data show CDR1 as SEHNR and CDR2 as FQNEAQ (reference sequence). V gave up 3 bases and J gave up 3 bases, with 11 bases separating them. This CDR3 contains 14 residues. The CDR3 loop reads CASSFRGSDTEAFF. The CDR3 nucleotides read TGTGCCAGCAGCTTCAGGGGATCGGACACTGAAGCTTTCTTT.

In this sample, this clonotype turned up many times. The chain uses TRBV20-1 and TRBJ2-1; D ambiguous. V gave up 1 base and J gave up 1 base, with 8 bases separating them. This CDR3 comprises 14 residues. The germline V gene encodes CDR1 DFQATT and CDR2 SNEGSKA (reference sequence). The CDR3 nucleotides read TGCAGTGCTAGAGGGACGGTATCCTACAATGAGCAGTTCTTC. Protein sequence: CSARGTVSYNEQFF.

This clonotype was seen many times. The chain couples TRBV27 to TRBJ1-2; 10 nucleotides line up with TRBD1. CDR1 is MNHEY, CDR2 SMNVEV, per germline (reference sequence). With V trimmed by 5 bases and J by 3 bases, 15 bases remained unmatched. The CDR3 covers 18 residues. CDR3 nucleotide sequence: TGTGCCAGCAGTCCCCAGACAGGGGGCTTTAGGGCGGACTATGGCTACACCTTC. Translation: CASSPQTGGFRADYGYTF.

This clonotype was recorded a few times. The rearrangement links TRBV3-1 to TRBJ2-2; 10 bases are shared with TRBD2. Germline loops: CDR1 LGHDT, CDR2 YNNKEL (reference sequence). The CDR3 contains 16 residues. V trimming: 4 bases; J trimming: 4 bases; junction bases outside the gene matches: 6. The CDR3 sequence is CASSRVAGGSTGELFF. The CDR3 nucleotides read TGTGCCAGCAGCCGCGTAGCGGGAGGCAGCACCGGGGAGCTGTTTTTT.

This clonotype was counted a single time. The chain is built from TRBV6-5 and TRBJ1-1, with TRBD1 as a possible D gene (6 bases). CDR1 MNHEY and CDR2 SVGAGI come from the germline V gene. The CDR3 has 14 amino acids. V was cut by 6 bases and J by 5 bases, with 16 bases left in between. For the CDR3, the DNA is TGTGCCAGCAGCTCCCCCGTTAGGGGGACTGAAGCTTTCTTT. Translation gives CASSSPVRGTEAFF.

The rearrangement joins TRBV27 to TRBJ1-1; 9 bases agree with TRBD1. Germline V gene data show CDR1 as MNHEY and CDR2 as SMNVEV (reference sequence). The CDR3 spans 13 residues. V lost 5 bases and J lost 8; bases outside the gene matches: 6. The CDR3 nucleotides read TGTGCCAGCAGTCACCTGACAGGGGGGGAAGCTTTCTTT. Translation gives CASSHLTGGEAFF.

This chain uses TRBV10-3 with TRBJ2-5, with 8 positions matching TRBD2. This CDR3 spans 14 amino acids. V gave up 6 bases and J gave up 11 bases; unmatched junction bases: 14. CDR1 and CDR2 (germline): ENHRY, SYGVKD. As DNA, the CDR3 is TGTGCCATCAGGCATCCGAGCGGGGGCGTTGAGCAGTACTTC. Protein: CAIRHPSGGVEQYF.